The rows below give T cell receptor beta chains drawn from one sample of a study of OX40 agonist ivuxolimab in advanced cancers. Using immunoSEQ multiplex PCR, the repertoire was profiled, and TCRdb retains in-frame clones only, with some absent. The table lists about 96,000 clones, about 80% of them singletons. This sample comprised CD4+ or CD8+ T cells sorted from blood, obtained in a trial of the OX40 agonist ivuxolimab. Receptor source: an adult with an advanced solid tumor such as melanoma, head and neck, liver or kidney cancer. Both conserved end residues are part of each CDR3.

>TRBV2
CASTGDSYEQYF
>TRBV2
CASSERFRPDTQYF
>TRBV30
CAWSEGRGTEAFF
>TRBV7-2
CASSFGLAGSSYNEQFF
>TRBV9
CASSATSASYEQYF
>TRBV27
CASSAGTGRGEQYF
>TRBV29-1
CSVERGANTGELFF
>TRBV9
CASSVAGGPETQYF
>TRBV18
CASSPRGGETGNQPQHF
>TRBV7-9
CASSLVQTDRKGYTF
>TRBV9
CASSVGSGGLNEQFF
>TRBV7-8
CASSSRTGRNEQYF
>TRBV18
CASSGTGGPNQPQHF
>TRBV5-1
CASSRLAGRNTEAFF
>TRBV7-2
CASSLGGGLDNEQFF
>TRBV18
CASSPFSSGGTDTQYF
>TRBV6-6
CASSYIAVPYEQYF
>TRBV7-2
CASSSQPQETQYF
>TRBV4-3
CASSQDSAGPGSTIYF
>TRBV2
CASSGWSRYEQYF
>TRBV18
CASSTSPLGQEMQAFF
>TRBV6-6
CAGGGVNEQFF
>TRBV7-7
CASSPGQGLAAYTDTQYF
>TRBV5-1
CASSLGQSSYEQYF
>TRBV6-5
CASSPAYRDEQFF
>TRBV9
CASSVVGTSGGPYNEQFF
>TRBV15
CATSRGDREKDTQYF
>TRBV29-1
CSVGGVGTGTYEQYF
>TRBV10-3
CAIAPPGLDTDTQYF
>TRBV4-3
CASSQDPGGSGQPQHF
>TRBV6-1
CASILEEFGTEAFF
>TRBV7-2
CASSPVPGQGGYTF
>TRBV5-1
CASRSWGGSTDTQYF
>TRBV11-1
CASSSGTTKRSYNEQFF
>TRBV29-1
CSVDLTANEQFF
>TRBV12-5
CASGLVPDGSASTDTQYF
>TRBV15
CATSNIAGVHNEQFF
>TRBV7-9
CASNPGRMNTEAFF
>TRBV29-1
CSGSSLASGNEQFF
>TRBV7-3
CASSLRPGSLAGTGELFF
>TRBV10-1
CASSEWGEQYF
>TRBV7-2
CASSFASGHLYEQYF